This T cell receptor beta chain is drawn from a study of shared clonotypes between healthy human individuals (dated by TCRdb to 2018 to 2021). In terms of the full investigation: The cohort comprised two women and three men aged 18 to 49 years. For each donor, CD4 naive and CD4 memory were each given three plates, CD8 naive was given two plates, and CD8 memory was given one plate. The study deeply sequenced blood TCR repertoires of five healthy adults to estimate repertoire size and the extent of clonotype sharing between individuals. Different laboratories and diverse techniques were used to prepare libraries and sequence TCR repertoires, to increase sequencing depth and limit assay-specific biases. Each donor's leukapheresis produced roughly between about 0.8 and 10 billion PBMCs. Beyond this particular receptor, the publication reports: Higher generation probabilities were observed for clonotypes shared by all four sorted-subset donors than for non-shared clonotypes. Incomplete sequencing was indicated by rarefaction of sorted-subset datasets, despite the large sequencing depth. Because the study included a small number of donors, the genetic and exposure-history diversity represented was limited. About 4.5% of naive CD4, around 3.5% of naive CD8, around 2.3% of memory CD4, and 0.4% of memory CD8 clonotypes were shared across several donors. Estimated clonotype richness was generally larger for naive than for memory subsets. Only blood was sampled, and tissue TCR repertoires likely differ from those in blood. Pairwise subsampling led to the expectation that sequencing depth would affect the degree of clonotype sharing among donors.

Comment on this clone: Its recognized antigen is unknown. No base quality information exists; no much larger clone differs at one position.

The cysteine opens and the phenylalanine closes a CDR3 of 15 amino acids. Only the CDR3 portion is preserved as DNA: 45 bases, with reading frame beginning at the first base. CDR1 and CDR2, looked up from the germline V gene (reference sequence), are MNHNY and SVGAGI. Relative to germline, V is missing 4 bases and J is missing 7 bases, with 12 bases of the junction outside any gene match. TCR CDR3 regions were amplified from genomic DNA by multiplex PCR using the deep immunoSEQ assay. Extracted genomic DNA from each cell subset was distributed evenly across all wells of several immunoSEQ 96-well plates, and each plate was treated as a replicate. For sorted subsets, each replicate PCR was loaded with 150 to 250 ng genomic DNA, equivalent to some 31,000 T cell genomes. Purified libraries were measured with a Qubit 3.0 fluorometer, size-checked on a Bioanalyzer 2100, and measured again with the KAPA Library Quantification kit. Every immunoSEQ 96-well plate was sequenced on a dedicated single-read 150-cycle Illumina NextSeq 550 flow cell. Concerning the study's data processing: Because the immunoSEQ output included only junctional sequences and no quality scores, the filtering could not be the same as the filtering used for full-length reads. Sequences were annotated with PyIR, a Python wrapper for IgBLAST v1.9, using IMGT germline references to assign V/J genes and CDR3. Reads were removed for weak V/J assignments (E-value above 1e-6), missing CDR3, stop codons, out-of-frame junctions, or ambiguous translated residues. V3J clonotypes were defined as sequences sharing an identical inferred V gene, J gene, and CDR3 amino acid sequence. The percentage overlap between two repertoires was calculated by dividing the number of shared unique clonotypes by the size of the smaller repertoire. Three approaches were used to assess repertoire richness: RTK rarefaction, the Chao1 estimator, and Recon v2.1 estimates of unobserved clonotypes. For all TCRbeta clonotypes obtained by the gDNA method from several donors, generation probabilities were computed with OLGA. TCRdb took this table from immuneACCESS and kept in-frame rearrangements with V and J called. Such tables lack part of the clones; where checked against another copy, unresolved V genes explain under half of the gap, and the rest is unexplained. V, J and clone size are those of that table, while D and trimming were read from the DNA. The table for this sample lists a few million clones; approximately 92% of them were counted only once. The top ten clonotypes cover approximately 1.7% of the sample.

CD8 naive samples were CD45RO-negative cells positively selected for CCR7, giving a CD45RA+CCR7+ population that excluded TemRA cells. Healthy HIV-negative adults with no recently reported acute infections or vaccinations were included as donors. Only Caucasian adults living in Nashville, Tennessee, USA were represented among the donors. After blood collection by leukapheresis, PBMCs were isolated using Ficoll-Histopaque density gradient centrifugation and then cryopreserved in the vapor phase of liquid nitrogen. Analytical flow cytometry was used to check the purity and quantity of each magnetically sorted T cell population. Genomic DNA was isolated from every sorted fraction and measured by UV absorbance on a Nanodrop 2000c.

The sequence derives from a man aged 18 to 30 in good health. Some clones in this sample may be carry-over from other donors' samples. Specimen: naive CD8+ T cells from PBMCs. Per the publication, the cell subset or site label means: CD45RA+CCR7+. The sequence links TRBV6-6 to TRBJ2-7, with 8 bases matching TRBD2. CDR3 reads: CASSLRGGRFIEQYF. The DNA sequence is TGTGCCAGCAGTTTACGTGGCGGGAGGTTTATAGAGCAGTACTTC.